This T cell receptor (beta chain) is drawn from a study of T cells in women clearing cervical HPV infection. Comments on this clone: The observed sequence ends 3 residues before the CDR3 terminus, with the missing tail filled in from the germline J gene.

The CDR3 is 15 residues long. The V end was cut by 4 bases, the J end by 0 bases, with 13 bases between. Germline V lookup: CDR1 SGHRS, CDR2 YFSETQ. Method: immunoSEQ multiplex PCR; TCRdb's copy keeps in-frame clones and lacks some. The sample has over 30,000 clones; the top ten hold around 5%. The sequence was obtained from a woman aged 18 to 69 with a cervical HPV16 infection that either progressed to CIN3+ or cleared (not recorded which). Sequencing was done on a sample of blood buffy coat. The chain carries TRBV5-1 and TRBJ1-1; no definite D call. The sequenced part of the CDR3 DNA is TGCGCCAGCAGCCCGTCGATGAACATGAACACTGAA. Translating it yields CASSPSMNMNTE. The entire CDR3 protein is CASSPSMNMNTEAFF.